Included here is one TCR beta chain sequence, with context. Antigen: not known. This record comes from a study of T cell responses to AZD1222 COVID-19 vaccine. Findings of the study overall: Reportedly, nearly half the spike-specific TCRs target unmutated variant regions. The study sampled repertoires only after the peak T cell response. Two doses of AZD1222 preceded a rise in Spike-specific TCR breadth and depth. Just a handful of AZD1222 recipients tested seropositive at baseline.

Generated by immunoSEQ multiplex PCR, the TCRdb table keeps only in-frame clones and is missing some. Here the sample spans 120,000 to 150,000 clones, around 91% being singletons. The source is an adult in good health. The sample in question was peripheral blood, obtained on day 0 of AZD1222 vaccination.

Here the CDR3 DNA reads TGTGCCAGCAGCTTTGGGTCTAGGGGGCGGACCGGGGAGCTGTTTTTT. Protein: CASSFGSRGRTGELFF. The rearrangement links TRBV7-2 to TRBJ2-2, with 7 bases aligning to TRBD1. The ends lost 3 bases at V and 5 bases at J; junction bases unmatched: 9. Germline loops: CDR1 SGHTA, CDR2 FQGNSA. There are 16 residues in the CDR3. The whole variable domain, remainder taken from reference TRBV7-2 and TRBJ2-2, is GAGVSQSPSNKVTEKGKDVELRCDPISGHTALYWYRQSLGQGLEFLIYFQGNSAPDKSGLPSDRFSAERTGGSVSTLTIQRTQQEDSAVYLCASSFGSRGRTGELFFGEGSRLTVL.